The 14 T cell receptor beta chains given below trace back to one sample, sequenced in a study of T cell responses to AZD1222 COVID-19 vaccine. Repertoires were generated with immunoSEQ multiplex PCR, while TCRdb's copy carries only in-frame clones and drops some. The data contain 98,000 or so clones, 88% of them singletons. The sequencing here drew on peripheral blood, taken on day 0 of AZD1222 vaccination. The source is an adult in good health.

The genes are TRBV11-2 and TRBJ1-1, with D possibly TRBD1 on 6 matching bases. Germline V gives CDR1 SGHAT, CDR2 FQNNGV. CDR3 length equals 15 residues. V shed 5 bases and J shed 4 bases, with 17 bases lying between them. The CDR3 DNA reads TGTGCCAGCAGCCCTAACAGGGTGGGAAGCACTGAAGCTTTCTTT. It yields the protein CASSPNRVGSTEAFF.

This clone was detected once. This chain connects TRBV2 to TRBJ1-2, with a weak D call TRBD1 (6 bases). CDR3 length: 15 amino acids. Per the germline V gene, CDR1 is SNHLY and CDR2 is FYNNEI. Deletions cut 6 bases from V and 6 bases from J, with 20 bases between. For the CDR3, the DNA is TGTGCCAGCAGGCCATCAGCGGACAGAGGGGATGGCTACACCTTC. Protein product: CASRPSADRGDGYTF.

The rearrangement links TRBV3-1 (or the pseudogene TRBV3-2) to TRBJ2-1; TRBD2 might be the D (5 bases). Germline CDR1 and CDR2: LGHDT and YNNKEL (reference sequence). This CDR3 spans 16 amino acids. The ends were cut back, 1 base at V and 0 bases at J, with 10 bases in the middle. CDR3 sequence (DNA): TGTGCCAGCAGCCAAGTTCCGGGAAGCTCCTACAATGAGCAGTTCTTC. It encodes CASSQVPGSSYNEQFF.

The rearrangement uses TRBV28 and TRBJ1-1, with D unresolved. The CDR3 has 12 residues. The V and J ends lost 5 bases and 0 bases respectively, with 4 bases between them. Germline V gene sequence: CDR1 MDHEN, CDR2 SYDVKM. Here the CDR3 reads CASSQMNTEAFF. In DNA, the CDR3 is TGTGCCAGCAGTCAGATGAACACTGAAGCTTTCTTT.

The CDR3 DNA sequence: TGCGCCAGCAGCCAAGATGGGCGGGGGGGCGATACGCAGTATTTT. Translated, it gives CASSQDGRGGDTQYF. The J gene is TRBJ2-3, the V gene TRBV4-3; 9 bases match TRBD2. Germline loops: CDR1 LGHNA, CDR2 YSLEER. J lost 6 bases, V lost 0 bases, and 4 bases had no gene match. The CDR3 contains 15 residues.

V gene TRBV19 combines with J gene TRBJ1-2; D unclear. The CDR3 loop spans 15 amino acids. Germline CDR1 and CDR2: LNHDA and SQIVND (reference sequence). Trimming cost V 1 base and J 2 bases, with 11 bases left between them. The CDR3 reads CASSIGGIENYGYTF. In DNA form, the CDR3 reads TGTGCCAGTAGTATAGGTGGAATCGAAAACTATGGCTACACCTTC.

V and J are TRBV28 and TRBJ2-1; TRBD2 agrees at 11 bases. Germline CDR1 MDHEN, CDR2 SYDVKM. The CDR3 loop spans 13 amino acids. V shed 6 bases and J 8 bases; nucleotides not matched to a gene: 3. The CDR3 is CASRTSGKDEQFF. Here the CDR3 DNA reads TGTGCCAGCAGGACTAGCGGGAAGGATGAGCAGTTCTTC.

The chain joins TRBV4-2 to TRBJ2-1, with 8 bases fitting TRBD2. This CDR3 contains 15 residues. Germline CDR1 and CDR2: LGHNA and YNFKEQ. Trimming at V came to 1 base and at J to 5 bases, leaving 4 bases not matched to a gene. The CDR3 coding sequence is TGTGCCAGCAGCCAAGTTAGCGGGAAAGACAATGAGCAGTTCTTC. Its protein product is CASSQVSGKDNEQFF.

This rearrangement joins TRBV11-2 to TRBJ2-1; 10 bases line up with TRBD2. The CDR3 has 15 residues. J was trimmed by 3 bases and V by 5 bases; bases with no gene match: 4. Germline CDR1 reads SGHAT; CDR2 reads FQNNGV. The CDR3 loop reads CASSPWTSGYNEQFF. For the CDR3, the DNA is TGTGCCAGCAGCCCATGGACTAGCGGCTACAATGAGCAGTTCTTC.

The CDR3: CASSLIKGDTEAFF. The DNA for the CDR3 is TGCGCCAGCAGCTTGATAAAGGGCGATACTGAAGCTTTCTTT. This rearrangement joins TRBV5-1 to TRBJ1-1; D not resolved. Trimming cost V 1 base and J 5 bases, with 12 bases left between them. The CDR3 contains 14 residues. In germline, CDR1 is SGHRS, CDR2 YFSETQ.

The chain carries TRBV6-5 and TRBJ1-2, with a possible D match to TRBD1 (5 bases). CDR1 MNHEY and CDR2 SVGAGI come from the germline V gene. This CDR3 region has 14 residues. Trimming stripped 6 bases from V and 1 base from J, with 12 bases between. The CDR3 DNA is TGTGCCAGCAGGCCCGGGACGGGTAACTATGGCTACACCTTC. Translation gives CASRPGTGNYGYTF.

The chain recombines TRBV19 with TRBJ1-5; TRBD1 aligns across 8 bases. Germline-derived CDR1 and CDR2 are LNHDA and SQIVND (reference sequence). This CDR3 has 14 residues. V lost 3 bases to trimming and J lost 7 bases; unmatched junction nucleotides: 5. CDR3 sequence: CASSMGTGQQPQHF. As DNA, the CDR3 is TGTGCCAGTAGTATGGGGACAGGTCAACAGCCCCAGCATTTT.

The chain employs TRBV2 and TRBJ1-4; D is unresolved. Per germline, CDR1 SNHLY and CDR2 FYNNEI. CDR3 length equals 12 residues. V was trimmed by 2 bases and J by 7 bases, leaving 5 bases between them. The DNA of the CDR3 is TGTGCCAGCAGTGAACACGCTGAAAAACTGTTTTTT. Its translation: CASSEHAEKLFF.

The CDR3 spells CASSPKSFLGGGPNSYEQYF. Written as DNA, the CDR3 is TGTGCCAGCTCACCAAAAAGTTTCTTAGGGGGCGGCCCTAATTCCTACGAGCAGTACTTC. The chain combines TRBV18 with TRBJ2-7; TRBD1 agrees at 7 bases. The CDR3 covers 20 residues. J gave up 1 base and V 2 bases, and 20 bases lay outside the gene matches. From germline, CDR1 is KGHSH and CDR2 LQKENI.